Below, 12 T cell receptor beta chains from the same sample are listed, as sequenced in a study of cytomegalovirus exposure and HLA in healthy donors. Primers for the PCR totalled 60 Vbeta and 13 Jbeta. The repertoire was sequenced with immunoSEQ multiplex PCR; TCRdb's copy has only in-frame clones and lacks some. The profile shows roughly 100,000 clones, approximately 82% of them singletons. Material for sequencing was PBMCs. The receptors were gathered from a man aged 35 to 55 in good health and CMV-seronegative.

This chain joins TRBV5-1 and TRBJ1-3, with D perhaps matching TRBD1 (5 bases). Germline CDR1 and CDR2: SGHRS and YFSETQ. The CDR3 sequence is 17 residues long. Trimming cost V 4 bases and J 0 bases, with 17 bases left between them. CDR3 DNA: TGCGCCAGCAGCAACCTGGGTATGGGGGGCTCTGGAAACACCATATATTTT. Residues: CASSNLGMGGSGNTIYF.

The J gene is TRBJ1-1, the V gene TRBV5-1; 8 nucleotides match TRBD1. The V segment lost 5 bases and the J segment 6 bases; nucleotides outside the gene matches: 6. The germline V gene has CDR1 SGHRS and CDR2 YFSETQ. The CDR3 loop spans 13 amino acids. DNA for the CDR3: TGCGCCAGCAGGATGGACAGGGACGCTGAAGCTTTCTTT. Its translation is CASRMDRDAEAFF. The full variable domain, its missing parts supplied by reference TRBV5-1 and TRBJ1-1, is KAGVTQTPRYLIKTRGQQVTLSCSPISGHRSVSWYQQTPGQGLQFLFEYFSETQRNKGNFPGRFSGRQFSNSRSEMNVSTLELGDSALYLCASRMDRDAEAFFGQGTRLTVV.

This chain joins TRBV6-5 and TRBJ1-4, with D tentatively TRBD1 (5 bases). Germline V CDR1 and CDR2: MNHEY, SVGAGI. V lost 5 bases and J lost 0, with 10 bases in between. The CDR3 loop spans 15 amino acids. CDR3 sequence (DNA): TGTGCCAGCAGTCACAGGATGGCAACTAATGAAAAACTGTTTTTT. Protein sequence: CASSHRMATNEKLFF.

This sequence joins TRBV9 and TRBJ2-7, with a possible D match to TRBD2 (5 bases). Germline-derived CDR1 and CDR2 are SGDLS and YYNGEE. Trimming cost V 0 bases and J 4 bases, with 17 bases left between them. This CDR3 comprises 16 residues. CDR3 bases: TGTGCCAGCAGCGTAGCGGACTCTCTAGACCCTTACGAGCAGTACTTC. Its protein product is CASSVADSLDPYEQYF.

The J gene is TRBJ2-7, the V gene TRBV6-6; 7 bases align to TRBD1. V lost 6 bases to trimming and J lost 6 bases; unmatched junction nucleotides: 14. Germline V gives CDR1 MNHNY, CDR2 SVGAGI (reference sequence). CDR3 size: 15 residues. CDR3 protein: CASSLLIQGRREQYF. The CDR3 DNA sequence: TGTGCCAGCAGCCTCTTAATACAGGGGAGACGCGAGCAGTACTTC.

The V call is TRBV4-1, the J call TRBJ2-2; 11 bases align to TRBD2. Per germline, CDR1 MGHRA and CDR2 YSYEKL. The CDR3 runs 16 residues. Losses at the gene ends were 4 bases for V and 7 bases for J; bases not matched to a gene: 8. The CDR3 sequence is CASSPLAGGAGGELFF. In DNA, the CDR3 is TGCGCCAGCAGCCCCCTAGCGGGGGGCGCGGGCGGGGAGCTGTTTTTT.

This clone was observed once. CDR3 amino acids: CASSIGRGGGRRGDTQYF. The CDR3 region has the DNA TGTGCCAGTAGTATAGGGCGAGGGGGGGGACGGCGTGGAGATACGCAGTATTTT. The V gene is TRBV19, the J gene TRBJ2-3; D is perhaps TRBD2 (7 bases). Germline loops: CDR1 LNHDA, CDR2 SQIVND (reference sequence). The ends were cut back, 1 base at V and 5 bases at J, with 22 bases in the middle. This CDR3 region has 18 residues.

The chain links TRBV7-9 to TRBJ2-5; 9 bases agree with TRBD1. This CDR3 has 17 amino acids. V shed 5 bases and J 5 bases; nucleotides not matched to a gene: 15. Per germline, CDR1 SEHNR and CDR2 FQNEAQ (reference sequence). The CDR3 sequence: CASSHQPGQGPEETQYF. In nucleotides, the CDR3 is TGTGCCAGCAGCCACCAACCGGGACAGGGTCCGGAGGAGACCCAGTACTTC.

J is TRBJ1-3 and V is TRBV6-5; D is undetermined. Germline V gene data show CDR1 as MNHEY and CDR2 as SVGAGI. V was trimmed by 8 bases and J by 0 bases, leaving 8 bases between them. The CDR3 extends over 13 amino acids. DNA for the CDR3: TGTGCCAGCCAACTTCGCTCTGGAAACACCATATATTTT. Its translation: CASQLRSGNTIYF.

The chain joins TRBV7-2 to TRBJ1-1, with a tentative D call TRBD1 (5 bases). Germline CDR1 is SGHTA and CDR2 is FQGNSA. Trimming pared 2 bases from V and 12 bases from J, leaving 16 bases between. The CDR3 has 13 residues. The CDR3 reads CASSLLAGGGTFF. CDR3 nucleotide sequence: TGTGCCAGCAGCTTATTGGCGGGGGGTGGGACTTTCTTT. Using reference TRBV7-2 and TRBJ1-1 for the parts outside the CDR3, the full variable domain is GAGVSQSPSNKVTEKGKDVELRCDPISGHTALYWYRQSLGQGLEFLIYFQGNSAPDKSGLPSDRFSAERTGGSVSTLTIQRTQQEDSAVYLCASSLLAGGGTFFGQGTRLTVV.

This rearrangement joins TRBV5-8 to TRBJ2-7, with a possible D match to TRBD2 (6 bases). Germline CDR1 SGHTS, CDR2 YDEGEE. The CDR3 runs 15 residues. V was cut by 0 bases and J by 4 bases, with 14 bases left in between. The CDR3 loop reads CASSLVGGAGYEQYF. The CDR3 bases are TGTGCCAGCAGCTTGGTAGGCGGGGCGGGTTACGAGCAGTACTTC.

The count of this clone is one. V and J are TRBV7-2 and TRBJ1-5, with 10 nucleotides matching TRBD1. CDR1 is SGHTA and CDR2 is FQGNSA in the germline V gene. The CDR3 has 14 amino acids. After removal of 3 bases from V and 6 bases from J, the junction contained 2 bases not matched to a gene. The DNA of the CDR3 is TGTGCCAGCAGCTTTGGGGACAGGGGTCAGCCCCAGCATTTT. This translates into CASSFGDRGQPQHF.